The sequence of this TCR beta chain was determined in a study of patients and donors after allogeneic stem cell transplantation (dated by TCRdb to about 2020). Libraries were built with RT-PCR. TCRdb names NextSeq 550 as the instrument used. The raw public data were reprocessed by TCRdb itself: fastp quality trimming at Q25, MiXCR clonotype calling, in-frame beta chains only. Every distinct CDR3 protein forms one entry, paired with its most common genes and DNA. The sample table shows hundreds of thousands of distinct CDR3 sequences, and around 16% are seen once. The ten largest clones add up to less than 8.5% of the sample. There are many counts of this clonotype. No cognate antigen has been identified for it. No base qualities exist here, and no much larger clone lies one base off it. The germline V gene gives CDR1 as KGHSH and CDR2 as LQKENI. V was cut back by 6 bases and J by 7 bases, leaving a gap of 15 bases between them. From the cysteine through the phenylalanine, the CDR3 covers 13 amino acids. Only CDR3 DNA remains: 39 bases, in frame from the first base.

The sequenced sample was blood, either unsorted or a sorted T cell fraction (not recorded which). The source of this sequence is a human donor who was either an allogeneic HSCT recipient or a stem cell or donor lymphocyte infusion donor (not recorded which). It is not recorded whose cells these are; they may come from a transplant donor. The V and J genes are TRBV18 and TRBJ1-1; the D gene is perhaps TRBD1, on 6 matching bases. The nucleotide sequence is given as TGTGCCAGCTCGGTTGACAGGAAGCTTGAAGCTTTCTTT. This gives the protein CASSVDRKLEAFF.